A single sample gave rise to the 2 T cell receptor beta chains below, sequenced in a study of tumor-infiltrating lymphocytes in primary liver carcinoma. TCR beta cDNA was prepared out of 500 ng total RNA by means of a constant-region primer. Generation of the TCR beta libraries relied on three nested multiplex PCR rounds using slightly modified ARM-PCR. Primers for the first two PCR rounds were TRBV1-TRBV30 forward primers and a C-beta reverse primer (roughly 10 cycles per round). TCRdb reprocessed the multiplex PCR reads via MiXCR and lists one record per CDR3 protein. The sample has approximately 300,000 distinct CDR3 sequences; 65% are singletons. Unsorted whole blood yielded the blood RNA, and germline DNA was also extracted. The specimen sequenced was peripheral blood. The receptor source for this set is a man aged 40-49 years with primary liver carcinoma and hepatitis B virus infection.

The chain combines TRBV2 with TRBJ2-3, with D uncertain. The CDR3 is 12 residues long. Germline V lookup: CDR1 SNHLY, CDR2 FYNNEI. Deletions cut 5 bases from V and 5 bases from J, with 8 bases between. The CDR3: CASSFYRDTQYF. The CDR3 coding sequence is TGTGCCAGCAGTTTCTACAGAGATACGCAGTATTTT.

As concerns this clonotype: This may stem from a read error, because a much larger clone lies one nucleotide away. The CDR3 region is CASSQGGTSSGASVLTF. The CDR3 bases are TGTGCCAGCAGCCAAGGAGGTACGAGCTCTGGGGCCAGCGTCCTGACTTTC. V gene TRBV4-2 combines with J gene TRBJ2-6; a possible D gene is TRBD1 (5 bases). The CDR3 extends over 17 amino acids. The germline gives CDR1 LGHNA, CDR2 YNFKEQ.